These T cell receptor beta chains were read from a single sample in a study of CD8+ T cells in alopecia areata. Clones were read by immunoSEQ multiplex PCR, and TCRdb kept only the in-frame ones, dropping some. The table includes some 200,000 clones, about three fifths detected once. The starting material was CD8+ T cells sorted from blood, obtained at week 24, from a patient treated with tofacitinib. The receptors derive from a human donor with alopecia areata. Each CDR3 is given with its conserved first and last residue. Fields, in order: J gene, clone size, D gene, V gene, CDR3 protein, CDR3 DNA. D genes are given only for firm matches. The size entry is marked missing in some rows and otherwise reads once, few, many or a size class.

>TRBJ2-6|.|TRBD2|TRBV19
CASWGGIPLLGANVLTF
TGTGCCAGCTGGGGGGGTATACCTCTTTTAGGGGCCAACGTCCTGACTTTC
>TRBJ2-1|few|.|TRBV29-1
CSVGVGRQRYEQFF
TGCAGCGTTGGGGTCGGGCGGCAGAGGTATGAGCAGTTCTTC
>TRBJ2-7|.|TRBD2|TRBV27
CASSFRLAGDPYEQYF
TGTGCCAGCAGTTTTCGACTAGCGGGGGACCCCTACGAGCAGTACTTC
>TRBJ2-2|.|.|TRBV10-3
CAIMAENTGELFF
TGTGCCATCATGGCAGAGAACACCGGGGAGCTGTTTTTT
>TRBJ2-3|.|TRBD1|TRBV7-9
CASSLGQGYTDTQYF
TGTGCCAGCAGCTTAGGACAGGGCTACACAGATACGCAGTATTTT
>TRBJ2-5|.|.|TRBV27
CASSLYAGSPRKETQYF
TGTGCCAGCAGTTTATACGCCGGGAGCCCTCGGAAAGAGACCCAGTACTTC
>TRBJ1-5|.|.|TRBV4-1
CASSPRGNNQPQHF
TGCGCCAGCAGCCCCCGGGGCAACAATCAGCCCCAGCATTTT
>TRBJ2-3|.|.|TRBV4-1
CASSQEGWGADTQYF
TGCGCCAGCAGCCAAGAAGGATGGGGGGCGGATACGCAGTATTTT
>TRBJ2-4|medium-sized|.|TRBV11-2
CASSLMASLDIQYF
TGTGCCAGCAGCTTGATGGCTAGCCTGGACATTCAGTACTTC
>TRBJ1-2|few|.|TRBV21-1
CASSKDMKGAYGYTF
TGTGCCAGCAGCAAAGATATGAAGGGGGCCTATGGCTACACCTTC
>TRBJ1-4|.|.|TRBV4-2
CASSQGRGLGEKLFF
TGTGCCAGCAGCCAAGGGAGGGGCCTCGGAGAAAAACTGTTTTTT
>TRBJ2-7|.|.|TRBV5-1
CASSLAEGAYEQYF
TGCGCCAGCAGCTTGGCCGAGGGAGCCTACGAGCAGTACTTC
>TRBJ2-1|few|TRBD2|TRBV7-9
CASSFQRGARDEQFF
TGTGCCAGCAGCTTTCAGCGGGGGGCCAGGGATGAGCAGTTCTTC
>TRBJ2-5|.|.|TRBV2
CASSLGRRVETQYF
TGTGCCAGCAGTTTGGGGAGGAGGGTTGAGACCCAGTACTTC
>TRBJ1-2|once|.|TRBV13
CASSPGTAAGGYTF
TGTGCCAGCAGCCCCGGGACGGCCGCGGGGGGCTACACCTTC
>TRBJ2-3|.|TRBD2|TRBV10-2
CASSPLAADTQYF
TGCGCCAGCAGCCCTCTAGCGGCAGATACGCAGTATTTT
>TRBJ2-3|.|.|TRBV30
CAWSAPRGGIDTQYF
TGTGCCTGGAGTGCCCCGAGAGGAGGCATCGATACGCAGTATTTT
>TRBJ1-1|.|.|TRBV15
CATSRDDSHLEAFF
TGTGCCACCAGCAGGGACGACAGCCATCTGGAAGCTTTCTTT
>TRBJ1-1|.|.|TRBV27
CASSLSSRFTEAFF
TGTGCCAGCAGTTTATCCTCCCGGTTCACTGAAGCTTTCTTT
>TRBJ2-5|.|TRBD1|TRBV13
CASSFSYPKGATRETQYF
TGTGCCAGCAGCTTTAGCTACCCGAAGGGGGCAACGAGAGAGACCCAGTACTTC
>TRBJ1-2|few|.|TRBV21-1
CASSTEEPNYGYTF
TGTGCCAGCAGCACTGAAGAACCTAACTATGGCTACACCTTC
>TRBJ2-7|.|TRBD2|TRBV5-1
CASSWTGGSYEQYF
TGCGCCAGCAGCTGGACGGGGGGCTCCTACGAGCAGTACTTC
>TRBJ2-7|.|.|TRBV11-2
CASSLYGWATYEQYF
TGTGCCAGCAGCTTATACGGGTGGGCTACCTACGAGCAGTACTTC
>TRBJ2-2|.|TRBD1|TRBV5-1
CASSPVVRGPSNTGELFF
TGCGCCAGCAGCCCGGTGGTCAGGGGGCCTTCGAACACCGGGGAGCTGTTTTTT
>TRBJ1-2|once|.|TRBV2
CASSAGGYTF
TGTGCCAGCAGTGCGGGTGGCTACACCTTC
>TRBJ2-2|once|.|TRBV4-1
CASSQETGGPGELFF
TGCGCCAGCAGCCAAGAGACAGGCGGGCCCGGGGAGCTGTTTTTT
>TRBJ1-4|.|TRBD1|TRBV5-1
CASSFRDSGSNEKLFF
TGCGCCAGCAGCTTCCGGGACAGTGGCTCTAATGAAAAACTGTTTTTT
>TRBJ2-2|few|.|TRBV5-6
CASSLGLRELFF
TGTGCCAGCAGCTTGGGGCTCCGGGAGCTGTTTTTT
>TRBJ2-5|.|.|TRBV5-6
CASSQPRYGETQYF
TGTGCCAGCAGCCAACCGCGGTACGGAGAGACCCAGTACTTC
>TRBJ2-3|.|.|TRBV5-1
CASSLTSADTQYF
TGCGCCAGCAGCTTAACATCCGCAGATACGCAGTATTTT
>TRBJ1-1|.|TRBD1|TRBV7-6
CASSLPPRDREEFNTEAFF
TGTGCCAGCAGCTTACCACCACGGGACAGGGAAGAGTTCAACACTGAAGCTTTCTTT
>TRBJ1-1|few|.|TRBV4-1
CASSPRRGEAFF
TGCGCCAGCAGCCCTCGCCGGGGGGAAGCTTTCTTT
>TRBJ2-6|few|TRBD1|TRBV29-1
CSVVGQVLSGANVLTF
TGCAGCGTGGTGGGACAGGTACTCTCTGGGGCCAACGTCCTGACTTTC
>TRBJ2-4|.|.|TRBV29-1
CSVEGVGKNIQYF
TGCAGCGTTGAGGGGGTTGGCAAAAACATTCAGTACTTC
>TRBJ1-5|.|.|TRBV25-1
CASSGGGLGQPQHF
TGTGCCAGCAGTGGAGGGGGACTTGGCCAGCCCCAGCATTTT
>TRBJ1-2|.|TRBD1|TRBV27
CASGDSRVIGYTF
TGTGCCAGCGGGGACAGCCGAGTCATCGGCTACACCTTC
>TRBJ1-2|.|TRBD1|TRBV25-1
CASSEGTATYYTF
TGTGCCAGCAGTGAAGGGACAGCGACTTACTACACCTTC
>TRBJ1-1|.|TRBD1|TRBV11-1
CASSLASGTGVRDTEAFF
TGTGCCAGCAGCTTAGCTTCCGGGACAGGGGTGAGGGACACTGAAGCTTTCTTT
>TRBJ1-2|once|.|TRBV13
CASSLGSGDGTNGYTF
TGTGCCAGCAGCTTAGGATCGGGGGATGGGACTAATGGCTACACCTTC
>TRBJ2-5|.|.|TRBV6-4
CASSFTGNYGQETQYF
TGTGCCAGCAGTTTCACAGGGAACTACGGGCAAGAGACCCAGTACTTC
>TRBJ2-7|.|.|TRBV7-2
CASERWGGSYEQYF
TGTGCCAGCGAGAGGTGGGGCGGTTCCTACGAGCAGTACTTC
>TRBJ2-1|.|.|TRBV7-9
CASTQGSDNEQFF
TGTGCCAGCACCCAAGGCAGTGACAATGAGCAGTTCTTC